The 2 T cell receptor beta chains in this list originate from one sample, sequenced in a study of PD-L1 blockade in urothelial cancer. The assay was immunoSEQ multiplex PCR, and TCRdb's table has in-frame clones only and misses some. The sample lists about 82,000 clones, approximately 91% occurring once. The input for sequencing was PBMCs, taken around atezolizumab (anti-PD-L1) treatment. Receptor source: a man aged 55 to 69 with urothelial cancer.

This clone has a single count. The chain joins TRBV7-9 to TRBJ2-7; TRBD1 matches 12 bases. The CDR3 is 15 amino acids. The trim removed 3 bases at V and 3 bases at J, leaving 3 bases unmatched. Germline CDR1 is SEHNR and CDR2 is FQNEAQ (reference sequence). The CDR3 sequence: CASSFGTGGDYEQYF. CDR3 nucleotide sequence: TGTGCCAGCAGCTTTGGGACAGGGGGCGACTACGAGCAGTACTTC.

The V gene is TRBV19, the J gene TRBJ1-5, with 9 positions matching TRBD1. The ends lost 7 bases at V and 7 bases at J; junction bases unmatched: 11. The CDR3 has 15 amino acids. Germline V gives CDR1 LNHDA, CDR2 SQIVND (reference sequence). CDR3 protein: CASTADRGTGQPQHF. DNA of the CDR3: TGTGCCAGTACCGCGGACAGGGGCACCGGGCAGCCCCAGCATTTT.